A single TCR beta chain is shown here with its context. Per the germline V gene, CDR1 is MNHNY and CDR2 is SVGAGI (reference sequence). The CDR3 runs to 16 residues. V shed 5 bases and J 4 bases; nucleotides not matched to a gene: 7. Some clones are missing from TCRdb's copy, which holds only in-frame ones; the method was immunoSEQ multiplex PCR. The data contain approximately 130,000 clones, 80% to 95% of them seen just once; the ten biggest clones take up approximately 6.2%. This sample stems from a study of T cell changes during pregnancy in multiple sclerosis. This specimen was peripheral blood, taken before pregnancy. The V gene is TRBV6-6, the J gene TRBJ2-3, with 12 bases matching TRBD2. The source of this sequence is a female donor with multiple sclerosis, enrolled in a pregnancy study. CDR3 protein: CASSKGLAGGADTQYF. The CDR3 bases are TGTGCCAGCAGTAAGGGACTAGCGGGTGGAGCAGATACGCAGTATTTT.